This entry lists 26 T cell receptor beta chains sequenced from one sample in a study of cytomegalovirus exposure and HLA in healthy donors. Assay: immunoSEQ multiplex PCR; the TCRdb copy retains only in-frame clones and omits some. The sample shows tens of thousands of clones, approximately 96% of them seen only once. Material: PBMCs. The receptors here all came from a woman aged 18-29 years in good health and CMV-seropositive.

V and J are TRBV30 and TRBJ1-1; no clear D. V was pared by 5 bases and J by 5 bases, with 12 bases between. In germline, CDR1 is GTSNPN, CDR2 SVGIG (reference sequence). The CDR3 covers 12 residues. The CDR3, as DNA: TGTGCCTGGGCGGGGAGGCGGACTGAAGCTTTCTTT. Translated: CAWAGRRTEAFF.

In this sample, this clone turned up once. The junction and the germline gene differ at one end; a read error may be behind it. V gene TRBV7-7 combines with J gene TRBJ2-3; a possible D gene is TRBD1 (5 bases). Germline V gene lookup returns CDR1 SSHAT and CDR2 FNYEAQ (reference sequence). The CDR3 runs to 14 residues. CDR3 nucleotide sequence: TGTGCTAGCAGCTTGCAGGGCAGCACAGATACGCAGTATTTT. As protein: CASSLQGSTDTQYF.

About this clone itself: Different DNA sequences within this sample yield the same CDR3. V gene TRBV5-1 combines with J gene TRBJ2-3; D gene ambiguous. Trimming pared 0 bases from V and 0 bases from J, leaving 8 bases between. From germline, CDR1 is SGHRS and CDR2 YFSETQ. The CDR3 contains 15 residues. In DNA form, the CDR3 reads TGCGCCAGCAGCTTGGACGGCAGGAGCACAGATACGCAGTATTTT. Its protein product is CASSLDGRSTDTQYF.

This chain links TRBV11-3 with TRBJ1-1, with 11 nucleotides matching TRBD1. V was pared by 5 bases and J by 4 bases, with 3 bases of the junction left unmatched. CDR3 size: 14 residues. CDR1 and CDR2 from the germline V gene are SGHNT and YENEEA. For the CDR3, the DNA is TGTGCCAGCAGCGGGACAGGGGGAAGCACTGAAGCTTTCTTT. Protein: CASSGTGGSTEAFF.

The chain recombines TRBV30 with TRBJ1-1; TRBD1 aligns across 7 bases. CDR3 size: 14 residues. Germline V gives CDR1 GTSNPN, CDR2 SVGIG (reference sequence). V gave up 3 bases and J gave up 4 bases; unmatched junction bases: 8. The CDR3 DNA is TGTGCCTGGAGCGGTGGCAGGGGGAGCACTGAAGCTTTCTTT. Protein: CAWSGGRGSTEAFF.

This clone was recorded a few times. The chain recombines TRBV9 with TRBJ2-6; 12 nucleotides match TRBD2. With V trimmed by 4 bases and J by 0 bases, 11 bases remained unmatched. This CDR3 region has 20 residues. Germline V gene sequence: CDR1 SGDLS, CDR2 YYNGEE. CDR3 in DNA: TGTGCCAGCAGCTTTGGACTAGCGGGGTACTCCTCCTCTGGGGCCAACGTCCTGACTTTC. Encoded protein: CASSFGLAGYSSSGANVLTF.

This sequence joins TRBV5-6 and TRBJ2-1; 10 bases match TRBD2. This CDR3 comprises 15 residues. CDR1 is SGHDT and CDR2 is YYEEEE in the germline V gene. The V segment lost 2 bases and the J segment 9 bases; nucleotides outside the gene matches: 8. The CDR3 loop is CASSFLASGSSEQFF. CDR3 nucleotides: TGTGCCAGCAGCTTCTTGGCTAGCGGGAGTAGTGAGCAGTTCTTC.

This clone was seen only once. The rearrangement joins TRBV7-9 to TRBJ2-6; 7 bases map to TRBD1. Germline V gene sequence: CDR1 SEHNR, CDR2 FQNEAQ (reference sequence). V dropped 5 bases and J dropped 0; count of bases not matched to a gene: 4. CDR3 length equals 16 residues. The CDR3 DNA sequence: TGTGCCAGCAGCCCCCAGGGGGACTCTGGGGCCAACGTCCTGACTTTC. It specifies CASSPQGDSGANVLTF.

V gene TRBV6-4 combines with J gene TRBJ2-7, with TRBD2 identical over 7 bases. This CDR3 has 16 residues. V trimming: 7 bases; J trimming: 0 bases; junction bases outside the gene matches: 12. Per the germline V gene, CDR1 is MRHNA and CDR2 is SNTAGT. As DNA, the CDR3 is TGTGCCAGCAAGCCTGGCGGGGGTTACTCCTCCTACGAGCAGTACTTC. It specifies CASKPGGGYSSYEQYF.

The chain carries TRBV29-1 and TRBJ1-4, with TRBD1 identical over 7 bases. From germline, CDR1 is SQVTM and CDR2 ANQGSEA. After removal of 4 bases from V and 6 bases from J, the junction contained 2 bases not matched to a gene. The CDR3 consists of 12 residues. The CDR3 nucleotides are TGCAGCGTTGCCGGGACAGATGAAAAACTGTTTTTT. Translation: CSVAGTDEKLFF.

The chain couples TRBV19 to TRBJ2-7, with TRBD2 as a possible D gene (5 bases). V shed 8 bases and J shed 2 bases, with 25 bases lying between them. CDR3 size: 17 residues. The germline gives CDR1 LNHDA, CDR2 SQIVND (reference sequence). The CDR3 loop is CASSSRYSLAPTYEQYF. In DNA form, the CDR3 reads TGTGCCAGTTCCTCGCGGTACTCCCTAGCCCCCACCTACGAGCAGTACTTC.

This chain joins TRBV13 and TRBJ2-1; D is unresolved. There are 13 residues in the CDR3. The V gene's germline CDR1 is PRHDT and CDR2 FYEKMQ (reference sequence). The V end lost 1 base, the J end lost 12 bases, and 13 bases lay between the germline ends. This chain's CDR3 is CASSLETKLRQFF. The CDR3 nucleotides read TGTGCCAGCAGCTTAGAAACTAAGCTTAGGCAGTTCTTC.

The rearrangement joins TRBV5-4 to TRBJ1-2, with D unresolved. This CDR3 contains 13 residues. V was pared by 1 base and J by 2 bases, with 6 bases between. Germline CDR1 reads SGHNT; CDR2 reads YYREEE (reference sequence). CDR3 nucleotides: TGTGCCAGCAGCTTGAGAGGGAACTATGGCTACACCTTC. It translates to CASSLRGNYGYTF.

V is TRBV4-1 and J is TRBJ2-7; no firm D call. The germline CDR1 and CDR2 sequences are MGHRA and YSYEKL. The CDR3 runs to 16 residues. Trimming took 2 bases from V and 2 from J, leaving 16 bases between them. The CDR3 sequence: CASSQSHVHMPYEQYF. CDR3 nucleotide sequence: TGCGCCAGCAGCCAATCACACGTTCATATGCCCTACGAGCAGTACTTC.

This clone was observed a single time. As DNA, the CDR3 is TGTGCCACCCTGGGGGGGGATCGCTATGGCTACACCTTC. Protein: CATLGGDRYGYTF. The chain joins TRBV28 to TRBJ1-2; a weak D match, TRBD1 (5 bases). This CDR3 spans 13 amino acids. The germline V gene has CDR1 MDHEN and CDR2 SYDVKM. Deletions cut 10 bases from V and 4 bases from J, with 16 bases between.

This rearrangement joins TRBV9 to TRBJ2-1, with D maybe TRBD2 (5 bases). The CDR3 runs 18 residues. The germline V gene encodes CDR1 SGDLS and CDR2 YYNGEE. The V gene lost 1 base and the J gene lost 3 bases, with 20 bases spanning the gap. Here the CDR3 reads CASSVSLRAEMGYNEQFF. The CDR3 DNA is TGTGCCAGCAGCGTATCCTTAAGAGCGGAGATGGGCTACAATGAGCAGTTCTTC.

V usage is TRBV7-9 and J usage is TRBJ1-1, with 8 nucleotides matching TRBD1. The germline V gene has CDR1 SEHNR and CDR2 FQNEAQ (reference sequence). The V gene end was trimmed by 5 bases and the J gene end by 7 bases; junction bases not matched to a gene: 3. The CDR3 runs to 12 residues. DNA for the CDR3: TGTGCCAGCAGCCAAGACAGGGGTGAAGCTTTCTTT. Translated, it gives CASSQDRGEAFF. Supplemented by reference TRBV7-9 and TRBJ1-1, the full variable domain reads DTGVSQNPRHKITKRGQNVTFRCDPISEHNRLYWYRQTLGQGPEFLTYFQNEAQLEKSRLLSDRFSAERPKGSFSTLEIQRTEQGDSAMYLCASSQDRGEAFFGQGTRLTVV.

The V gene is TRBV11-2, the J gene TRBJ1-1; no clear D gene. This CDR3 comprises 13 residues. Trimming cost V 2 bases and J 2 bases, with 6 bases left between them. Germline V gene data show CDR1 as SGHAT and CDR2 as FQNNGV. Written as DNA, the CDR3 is TGTGCCAGCAGCTTACAGGTAAACACTGAAGCTTTCTTT. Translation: CASSLQVNTEAFF.

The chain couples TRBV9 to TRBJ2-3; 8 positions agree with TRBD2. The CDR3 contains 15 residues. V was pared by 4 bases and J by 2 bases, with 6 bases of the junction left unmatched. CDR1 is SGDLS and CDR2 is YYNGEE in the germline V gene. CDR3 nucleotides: TGTGCCAGCAGCCCCCGTAGCGGGGACACAGATACGCAGTATTTT. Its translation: CASSPRSGDTDTQYF.

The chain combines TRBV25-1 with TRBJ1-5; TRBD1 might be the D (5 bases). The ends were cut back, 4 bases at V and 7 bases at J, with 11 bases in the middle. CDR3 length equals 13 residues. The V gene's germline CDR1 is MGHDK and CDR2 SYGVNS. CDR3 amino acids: CASSGRDSQPQHF. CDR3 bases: TGTGCCAGCAGTGGAAGGGACTCACAGCCCCAGCATTTT.

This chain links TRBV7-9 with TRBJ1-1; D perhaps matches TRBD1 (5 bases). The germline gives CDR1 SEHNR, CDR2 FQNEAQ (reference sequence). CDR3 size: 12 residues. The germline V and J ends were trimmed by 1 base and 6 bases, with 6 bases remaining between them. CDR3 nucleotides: TGTGCCAGCAGCTTAGAAGGGGCTGAAGCTTTCTTT. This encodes CASSLEGAEAFF.

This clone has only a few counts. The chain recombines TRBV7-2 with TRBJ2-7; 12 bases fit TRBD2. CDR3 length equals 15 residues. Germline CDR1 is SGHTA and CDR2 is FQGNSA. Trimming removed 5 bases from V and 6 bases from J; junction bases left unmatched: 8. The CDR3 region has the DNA TGTGCCAGCAGCGCCACCCCTAGCGGGAGGGGCGAGCAGTACTTC. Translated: CASSATPSGRGEQYF.

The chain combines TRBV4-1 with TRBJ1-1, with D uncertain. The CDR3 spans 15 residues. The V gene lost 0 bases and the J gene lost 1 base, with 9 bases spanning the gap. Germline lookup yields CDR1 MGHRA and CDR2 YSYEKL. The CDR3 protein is CASSQEAAGNTEAFF. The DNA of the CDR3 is TGCGCCAGCAGCCAAGAAGCGGCAGGGAACACTGAAGCTTTCTTT.

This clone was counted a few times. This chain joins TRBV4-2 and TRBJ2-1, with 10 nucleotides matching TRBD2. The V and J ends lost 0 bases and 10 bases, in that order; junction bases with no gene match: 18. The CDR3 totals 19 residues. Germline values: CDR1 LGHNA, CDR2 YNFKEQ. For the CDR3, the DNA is TGTGCCAGCAGCCAAGATGAAGTAATTGGGCTAGCGGGAGTACGGGAGCAGTTCTTC. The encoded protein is CASSQDEVIGLAGVREQFF.

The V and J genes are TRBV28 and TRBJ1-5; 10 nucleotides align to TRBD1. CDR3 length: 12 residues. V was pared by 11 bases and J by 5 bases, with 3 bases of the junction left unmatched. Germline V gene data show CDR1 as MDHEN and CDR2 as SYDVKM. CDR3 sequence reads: CAGGQGDQPQHF. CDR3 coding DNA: TGTGCCGGCGGACAGGGGGATCAGCCCCAGCATTTT. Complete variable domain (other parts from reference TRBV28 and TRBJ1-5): DVKVTQSSRYLVKRTGEKVFLECVQDMDHENMFWYRQDPGLGLRLIYFSYDVKMKEKGDIPEGYSVSREKKERFSLILESASTNQTSMYLCAGGQGDQPQHFGDGTRLSIL.

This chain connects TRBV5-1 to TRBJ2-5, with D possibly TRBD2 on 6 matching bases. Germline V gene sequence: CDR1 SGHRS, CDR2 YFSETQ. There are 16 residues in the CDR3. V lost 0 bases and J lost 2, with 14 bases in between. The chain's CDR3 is CASSLGVSGVQETQYF. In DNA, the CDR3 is TGCGCCAGCAGCTTGGGCGTTAGCGGAGTACAAGAGACCCAGTACTTC.